Listed here are 21 T cell receptor beta chains from one sample, sequenced in a study of cytotoxic CD8 clonotypes in ibrutinib-treated CLL (dated by TCRdb to the early 2020s). Libraries were prepared through the immunoSEQ multiplex PCR assay. TCRdb's version of the immuneACCESS table is confined to in-frame rearrangements and falls short of the full clone set. An unresolved V gene accounts for under half of the shortfall where checked; the remainder is of unknown origin. The sample yields more than 200,000 clones; 70% were counted once. The ten largest clones represent 15% of the sample. This specimen's time point label, interpreted: roughly 2 years on ibrutinib. Sequencing used PBMCs, obtained after 24 months of ibrutinib treatment. These receptors all stem from a human donor with chronic lymphocytic leukemia.

This chain connects TRBV5-6 to TRBJ1-4; tentatively, D is TRBD1 (5 bases). V was clipped by 4 bases and J by 6 bases, with 13 bases between them. Looked up from germline, CDR1 is SGHDT and CDR2 is YYEEEE. CDR3 length: 14 residues. CDR3 DNA sequence: TGTGCCAGCAGCCCCCCCGGGGCGGATGAAAAACTGTTTTTT. Its translation: CASSPPGADEKLFF.

The V and J genes are TRBV7-9 and TRBJ1-3; D is undetermined. This CDR3 is 16 amino acids long. The germline V gene has CDR1 SEHNR and CDR2 FQNEAQ (reference sequence). V was shortened by 4 bases and J by 0 bases, with 13 bases between the two germline ends. Here the CDR3 reads CASSSPSVYSGNTIYF. CDR3 DNA: TGTGCCAGCAGCTCACCGAGCGTTTACTCTGGAAACACCATATATTTT.

This clone was seen just once. This chain uses TRBV2 with TRBJ2-1; weak D call: TRBD2 (5 bases). Trimming removed 8 bases at V and 6 bases at J, with 20 bases between. Germline V lookup: CDR1 SNHLY, CDR2 FYNNEI. The CDR3 loop spans 15 amino acids. The DNA for the CDR3 is TGTGCCAGCCACCGCATCATGAGGGCTGGCAATGAGCAGTTCTTC. It codes for CASHRIMRAGNEQFF.

The chain couples TRBV5-6 to TRBJ2-7; TRBD1 is a possible D gene (7 bases). Germline values: CDR1 SGHDT, CDR2 YYEEEE. The CDR3 consists of 14 residues. The ends were cut back, 4 bases at V and 3 bases at J, with 14 bases in the middle. CDR3 loop: CASSHAGGGYEQYF. The DNA for the CDR3 is TGTGCCAGCAGCCACGCAGGGGGAGGCTACGAGCAGTACTTC.

The chain links TRBV9 to TRBJ1-5; unclear D gene. The CDR3 has 13 residues. The germline V gene has CDR1 SGDLS and CDR2 YYNGEE. V gave up 3 bases and J gave up 15 bases, with 19 bases separating them. The CDR3 region is CASSASPSDPRHF. DNA of the CDR3: TGTGCCAGCAGCGCGAGCCCTTCCGACCCCAGGCATTTT.

The V call is TRBV5-1, the J call TRBJ2-2, with 7 bases matching TRBD1. The CDR3 is 15 residues long. Trimming cost V 7 bases and J 0 bases; bases outside gene matches: 6. Per germline, CDR1 SGHRS and CDR2 YFSETQ. The CDR3 is CASRLGQTNTGELFF. For the CDR3, the DNA is TGCGCCAGCCGGCTGGGACAGACGAACACCGGGGAGCTGTTTTTT.

This chain connects TRBV6-9 to TRBJ1-5, with a possible D match to TRBD1 (6 bases). Germline V gene lookup returns CDR1 MNHGY and CDR2 SVAAGI. V was trimmed by 10 bases and J by 0 bases, leaving 16 bases between them. CDR3 length: 15 residues. DNA for the CDR3: TGTGCCAATCCGGGACAAACTTATAGCAATCAGCCCCAGCATTTT. This gives the protein CANPGQTYSNQPQHF.

V usage is TRBV7-3 and J usage is TRBJ2-1, with D unresolved. The CDR3 is made up of 15 amino acids. Germline assignment: CDR1 SGHTA and CDR2 FQGTGA. The V and J ends lost 0 bases and 3 bases respectively, with 9 bases between them. CDR3 sequence reads: CASSLTGSNYNEQFF. CDR3 sequence (DNA): TGTGCCAGCAGCTTAACAGGGTCGAACTACAATGAGCAGTTCTTC.

The chain recombines TRBV28 with TRBJ2-2; the D gene is possibly TRBD2 (6 bases). The germline CDR1 and CDR2 sequences are MDHEN and SYDVKM. The CDR3 has 15 residues. The V and J ends lost 5 bases and 6 bases respectively, with 16 bases between them. Written as DNA, the CDR3 is TGTGCCAGCAGTGGAGGGGATAGGGTTGCCGGGGAGCTGTTTTTT. This translates into CASSGGDRVAGELFF. The entire variable domain, with the rest obtained from reference TRBV28 and TRBJ2-2, is as follows: DVKVTQSSRYLVKRTGEKVFLECVQDMDHENMFWYRQDPGLGLRLIYFSYDVKMKEKGDIPEGYSVSREKKERFSLILESASTNQTSMYLCASSGGDRVAGELFFGEGSRLTVL.

This chain uses TRBV20-1 with TRBJ2-3, with a possible D match to TRBD1 (5 bases). This CDR3 has 11 residues. Germline values: CDR1 DFQATT, CDR2 SNEGSKA (reference sequence). The CDR3 protein is CRLGGTDTQYF. DNA of the CDR3: TGCAGGTTAGGGGGCACAGATACGCAGTATTTT.

The gene calls are TRBV18 and TRBJ2-2, with D perhaps TRBD1 (6 bases). Germline loops: CDR1 KGHSH, CDR2 LQKENI. The CDR3 is 15 amino acids. V lost 1 base and J lost 6, with 12 bases in between. The CDR3: CASSPRTDMAGELFF. CDR3 sequence (DNA): TGTGCCAGCTCACCACGGACAGATATGGCCGGGGAGCTGTTTTTT.

This chain connects TRBV28 to TRBJ2-5, with 8 nucleotides matching TRBD1. The ends lost 4 bases at V and 5 bases at J; junction bases unmatched: 9. Germline V gives CDR1 MDHEN, CDR2 SYDVKM. This CDR3 has 15 residues. The CDR3, as DNA: TGTGCCAGCAGTTCGGTACAGGGGGTTCAGGAGACCCAGTACTTC. Its protein product is CASSSVQGVQETQYF.

This chain links TRBV27 with TRBJ2-7, with D perhaps TRBD1 or TRBD2 (6 bases each). Germline CDR1 reads MNHEY; CDR2 reads SMNVEV (reference sequence). Trimming removed 1 base from V and 7 bases from J, with 14 bases in between. The CDR3 extends over 14 amino acids. The CDR3 DNA follows: TGTGCCAGCAGTTTATATAGGGGGGAGAGGGAGCAGTACTTC. It specifies CASSLYRGEREQYF.

This clone was picked up a small number of times. The chain couples TRBV10-3 to TRBJ2-7; 8 bases are a match to TRBD2. The CDR3 totals 13 residues. Germline loops: CDR1 ENHRY, CDR2 SYGVKD. V trimming: 6 bases; J trimming: 7 bases; junction bases outside the gene matches: 8. CDR3 bases: TGTGCCATCAGAACGGGAGGGCCAAAGGAGCAGTACTTC. This translates into CAIRTGGPKEQYF.

J is TRBJ2-1 and V is TRBV7-2; 7 bases are shared with TRBD2. Germline V gives CDR1 SGHTA, CDR2 FQGNSA. V shed 4 bases and J 0 bases; nucleotides not matched to a gene: 6. The CDR3 consists of 16 residues. The chain's CDR3 is CASSSYLAVSYNEQFF. The CDR3 DNA sequence: TGTGCCAGCAGCTCCTACCTAGCGGTCTCCTACAATGAGCAGTTCTTC. Drawing the rest from reference TRBV7-2 and TRBJ2-1, the complete variable domain is GAGVSQSPSNKVTEKGKDVELRCDPISGHTALYWYRQSLGQGLEFLIYFQGNSAPDKSGLPSDRFSAERTGGSVSTLTIQRTQQEDSAVYLCASSSYLAVSYNEQFFGPGTRLTVL.

The CDR3 region is CSALQGGYTF. CDR3 nucleotide sequence: TGCAGTGCTTTACAAGGCGGCTACACCTTC. The chain is built from TRBV20-1 and TRBJ1-2, with D unresolved. This CDR3 spans 10 amino acids. V lost 5 bases and J 8 bases, leaving 9 bases between the germline ends. Germline V gene data show CDR1 as DFQATT and CDR2 as SNEGSKA (reference sequence).

The genes are TRBV27 and TRBJ2-1; D is perhaps TRBD1 (5 bases). This CDR3 is 13 amino acids long. V shed 6 bases and J shed 6 bases, with 12 bases lying between them. Germline values: CDR1 MNHEY, CDR2 SMNVEV (reference sequence). CDR3 protein: CASSTARVNEQFF. CDR3 sequence (DNA): TGTGCCAGCAGCACTGCCAGGGTCAATGAGCAGTTCTTC.

This sequence joins TRBV7-3 and TRBJ1-1; D perhaps matches TRBD1 (6 bases). This CDR3 region has 14 residues. CDR1 and CDR2 from the germline V gene are SGHTA and FQGTGA. V lost 2 bases and J lost 7, with 14 bases in between. The DNA for the CDR3 is TGTGCCAGCAGCTTACTCGGGGGCTTGGGTGAAGCTTTCTTT. Translation: CASSLLGGLGEAFF. The full variable domain, its missing parts supplied by reference TRBV7-3 and TRBJ1-1, is GAGVSQTPSNKVTEKGKYVELRCDPISGHTALYWYRQSLGQGPEFLIYFQGTGAADDSGLPNDRFFAVRPEGSVSTLKIQRTERGDSAVYLCASSLLGGLGEAFFGQGTRLTVV.

The V and J genes are TRBV10-3 and TRBJ1-4; D perhaps matches TRBD1 (5 bases). There are 13 residues in the CDR3. Trimming shortened V by 9 bases and J by 10 bases, and 18 bases separated the two germline ends. Germline CDR1 reads ENHRY; CDR2 reads SYGVKD. The CDR3 DNA reads as TGTGCCATTCGCGGGACGGAGGTAGGAAAACTGTTTTTT. Translating gives CAIRGTEVGKLFF.

CDR3 residues: CASSYSASGSYEQYF. Here the CDR3 DNA reads TGTGCCAGCAGTTACTCGGCGAGCGGGAGCTACGAGCAGTACTTC. The chain recombines TRBV6-5 with TRBJ2-7; TRBD2 aligns across 8 bases. The CDR3 length is 15 residues. The germline V gene has CDR1 MNHEY and CDR2 SVGAGI. With V trimmed by 0 bases and J by 3 bases, 4 bases remained unmatched.

This clone is a singleton in its sample. The chain carries TRBV5-1 and TRBJ2-7; D gene unclear. Germline values: CDR1 SGHRS, CDR2 YFSETQ. V was pared by 2 bases and J by 4 bases, with 16 bases between. CDR3 length equals 15 residues. The CDR3 sequence is CASSLLVNGDYEQYF. CDR3 nucleotide sequence: TGCGCCAGCAGCTTATTAGTAAATGGGGATTACGAGCAGTACTTC.